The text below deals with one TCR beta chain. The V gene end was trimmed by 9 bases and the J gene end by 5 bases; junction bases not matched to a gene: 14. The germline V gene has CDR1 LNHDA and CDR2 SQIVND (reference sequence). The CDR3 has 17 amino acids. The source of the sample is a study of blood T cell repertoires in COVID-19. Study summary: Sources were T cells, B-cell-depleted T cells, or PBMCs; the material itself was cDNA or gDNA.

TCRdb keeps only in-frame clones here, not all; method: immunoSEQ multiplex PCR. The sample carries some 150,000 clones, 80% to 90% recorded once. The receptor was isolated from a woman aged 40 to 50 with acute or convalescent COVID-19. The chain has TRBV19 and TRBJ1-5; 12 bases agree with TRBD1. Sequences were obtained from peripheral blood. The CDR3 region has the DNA TGTGCCAGCAACCGGGACAGGGGGCAGTTGGGTTATCAGCCCCAGCATTTT. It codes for CASNRDRGQLGYQPQHF.